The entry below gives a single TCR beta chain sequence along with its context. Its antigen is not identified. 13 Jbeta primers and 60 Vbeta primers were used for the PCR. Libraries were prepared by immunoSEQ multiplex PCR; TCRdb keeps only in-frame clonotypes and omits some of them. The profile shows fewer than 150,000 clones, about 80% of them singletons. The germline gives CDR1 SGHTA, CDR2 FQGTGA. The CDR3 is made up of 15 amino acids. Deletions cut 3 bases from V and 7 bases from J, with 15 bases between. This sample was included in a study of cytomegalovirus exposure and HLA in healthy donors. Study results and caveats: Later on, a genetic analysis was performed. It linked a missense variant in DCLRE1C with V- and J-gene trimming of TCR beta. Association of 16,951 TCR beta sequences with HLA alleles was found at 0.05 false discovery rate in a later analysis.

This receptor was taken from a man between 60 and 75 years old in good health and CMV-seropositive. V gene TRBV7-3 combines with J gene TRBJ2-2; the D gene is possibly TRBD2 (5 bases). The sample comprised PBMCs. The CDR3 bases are TGTGCCAGCAGCTTCCTCGGGAACGAAGTCGGGGAGCTGTTTTTT. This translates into CASSFLGNEVGELFF.